Below, 9 T cell receptor beta chains from the same sample are listed, as sequenced in a study of Ad26.COV2.S vaccination and SARS-CoV-2 variants. Profiling relied on immunoSEQ multiplex PCR, and the TCRdb table lists in-frame clones only, not all of them. This table has a few hundred thousand clones, around 90% appearing once. The treatment denotes: around 19 received Ad26.COV2.S at low or high dose, single or two shots; about five received placebo; per-sample allocation not given. Day 63 after the first injection of vaccine or placebo was the sampling time. The sequenced sample was peripheral blood, obtained in a trial of Ad26.COV2.S vaccine versus placebo. The receptors derive from a person aged 18 to 65 who received the Ad26.COV2.S COVID-19 vaccine or a placebo.

A single count supports this clone. The junction and the germline gene differ at one end; a read error may be behind it. The chain has TRBV6-1 and TRBJ2-7; possibly TRBD2 for D (6 bases). This CDR3 is 13 amino acids long. Germline CDR1 and CDR2: MNHNS and SASEGT. For the CDR3, the DNA is TGTGCCAGCAGTGAATGGCCCTCGGGGGAACAGGTCTTC. Translating gives CASSEWPSGEQVF.

V and J are TRBV11-3 and TRBJ2-7, with TRBD2 matching over 11 bases. CDR3 size: 20 residues. Trimming removed 2 bases from V and 2 bases from J; junction bases left unmatched: 17. Germline CDR1 and CDR2: SGHNT and YENEEA. In DNA, the CDR3 is TGTGCCAGCAGCTTAAGACGTAGGGGACTAGCGGTTCTGGGGCCCTACGAGCAGTACTTC. Its protein is CASSLRRRGLAVLGPYEQYF.

The V call is TRBV19, the J call TRBJ2-5; possible D gene TRBD1, 7 bases. Germline V gene lookup returns CDR1 LNHDA and CDR2 SQIVND (reference sequence). Trimming shortened V by 2 bases and J by 5 bases, and 15 bases separated the two germline ends. The CDR3 totals 15 residues. CDR3 bases: TGTGCCAGTAGTATATTAGGGGGCCGGGGGGAGACCCAGTACTTC. It translates to CASSILGGRGETQYF.

The J gene is TRBJ1-1, the V gene TRBV9; the D is unclear. Germline CDR1 is SGDLS and CDR2 is YYNGEE. Trimming left V 4 bases short and J 1 base short, with 14 bases between. CDR3 length equals 15 residues. The chain's CDR3 is CASSPPIAANTEAFF. The CDR3 nucleotides are TGTGCCAGCAGCCCACCCATAGCGGCGAACACTGAAGCTTTCTTT.

V gene TRBV28 combines with J gene TRBJ1-6; TRBD1 matches 7 bases. Germline V lookup: CDR1 MDHEN, CDR2 SYDVKM. The V gene end was trimmed by 7 bases and the J gene end by 10 bases; junction bases not matched to a gene: 10. The CDR3 is 14 amino acids. DNA of the CDR3: TGTGCCAGCAAAGAGACAGGGATTTACTCACCCCTCCACTTT. Translation gives CASKETGIYSPLHF.

This clone was seen a few times. The rearrangement joins TRBV5-4 to TRBJ2-1; D perhaps matches TRBD1 (7 bases). The CDR3 contains 15 residues. Trimming took off 5 bases at V and 0 bases at J, with 12 bases between the two ends. CDR1 and CDR2 from the germline V gene are SGHNT and YYREEE (reference sequence). The CDR3 coding sequence is TGTGCCAGCAGATGGGGGGACAGCTCCTACAATGAGCAGTTCTTC. This gives the protein CASRWGDSSYNEQFF.

V gene TRBV19 combines with J gene TRBJ2-5; TRBD2 aligns across 9 bases. The V gene's germline CDR1 is LNHDA and CDR2 SQIVND (reference sequence). There are 14 residues in the CDR3. Trimming cost V 10 bases and J 4 bases; bases outside gene matches: 10. The CDR3 is CATSGLAAGETQYF. The DNA of the CDR3 is TGTGCCACCTCGGGACTAGCTGCCGGAGAGACCCAGTACTTC.

The genes are TRBV24-1 and TRBJ2-1; 14 bases match TRBD2. From germline, CDR1 is KGHDR and CDR2 SFDVKD. Trimming cost V 3 bases and J 8 bases; bases outside gene matches: 5. CDR3 size: 16 residues. Written as DNA, the CDR3 is TGTGCCACCAGTGATCCGGGGACTAGCGGGAGCTATGAGCAGTTCTTC. Amino acids: CATSDPGTSGSYEQFF.

The chain joins TRBV30 to TRBJ2-7; D possibly corresponds to TRBD1 (6 bases). CDR3 size: 13 residues. Trimming took off 1 base at V and 4 bases at J, with 11 bases between the two ends. Germline CDR1 GTSNPN, CDR2 SVGIG (reference sequence). DNA for the CDR3: TGTGCCTGGAGTGAGCAGGGGTTGTACGAGCAGTACTTC. Translating it yields CAWSEQGLYEQYF.